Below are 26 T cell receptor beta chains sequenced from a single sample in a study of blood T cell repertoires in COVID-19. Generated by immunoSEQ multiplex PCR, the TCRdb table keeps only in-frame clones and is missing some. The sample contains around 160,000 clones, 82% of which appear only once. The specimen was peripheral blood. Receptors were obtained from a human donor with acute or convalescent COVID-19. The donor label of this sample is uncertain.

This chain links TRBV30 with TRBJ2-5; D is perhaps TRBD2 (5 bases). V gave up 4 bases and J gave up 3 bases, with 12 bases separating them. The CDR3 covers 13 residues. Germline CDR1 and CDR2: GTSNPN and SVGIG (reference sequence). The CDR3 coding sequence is TGTGCCTGGACCCGGGGTCAAGAAGAGACCCAGTACTTC. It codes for CAWTRGQEETQYF.

The CDR3 loop reads CASSPGTDVYGYTF. The DNA of the CDR3 is TGTGCCAGCAGTCCCGGGACAGATGTCTATGGCTACACCTTC. The chain is built from TRBV27 and TRBJ1-2; 7 positions match TRBD1. The CDR3 length is 14 residues. Germline V gene lookup returns CDR1 MNHEY and CDR2 SMNVEV (reference sequence). V was pared by 5 bases and J by 4 bases, with 7 bases of the junction left unmatched.

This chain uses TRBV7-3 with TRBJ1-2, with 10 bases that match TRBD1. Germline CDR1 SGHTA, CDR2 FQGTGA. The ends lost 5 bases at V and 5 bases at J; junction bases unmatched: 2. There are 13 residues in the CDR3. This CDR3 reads CASSPGQGYGYTF. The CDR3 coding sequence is TGTGCCAGCAGCCCGGGACAGGGGTATGGCTACACCTTC.

CDR3 DNA: TGTGCCAGCAGAAAATGGGGCGGGGGTAATGAGCAGTTCTTC. This codes for CASRKWGGGNEQFF. The V gene is TRBV2, the J gene TRBJ2-1; 7 bases are shared with TRBD2. CDR3 length: 14 amino acids. V lost 6 bases and J lost 7; bases outside the gene matches: 9. In germline, CDR1 is SNHLY, CDR2 FYNNEI.

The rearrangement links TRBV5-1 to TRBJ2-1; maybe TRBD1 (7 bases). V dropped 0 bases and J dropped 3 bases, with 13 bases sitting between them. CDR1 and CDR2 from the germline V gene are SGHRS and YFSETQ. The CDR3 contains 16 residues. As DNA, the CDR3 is TGCGCCAGCAGCTTGGCCCAGGGGGGAGACTACAATGAGCAGTTCTTC. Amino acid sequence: CASSLAQGGDYNEQFF.

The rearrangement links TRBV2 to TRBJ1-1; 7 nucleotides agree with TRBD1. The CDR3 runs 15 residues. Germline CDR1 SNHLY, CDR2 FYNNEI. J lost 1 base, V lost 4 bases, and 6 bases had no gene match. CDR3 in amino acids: CASSAQDRRNTEAFF. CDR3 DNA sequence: TGTGCCAGCAGTGCTCAGGACAGGAGGAACACTGAAGCTTTCTTT.

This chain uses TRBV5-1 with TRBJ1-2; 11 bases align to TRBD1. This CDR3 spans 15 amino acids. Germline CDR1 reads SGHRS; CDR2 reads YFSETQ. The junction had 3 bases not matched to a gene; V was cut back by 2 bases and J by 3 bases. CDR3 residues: CASSFPGQGDYGYTF. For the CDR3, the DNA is TGCGCCAGCAGCTTTCCGGGACAGGGGGACTATGGCTACACCTTC.

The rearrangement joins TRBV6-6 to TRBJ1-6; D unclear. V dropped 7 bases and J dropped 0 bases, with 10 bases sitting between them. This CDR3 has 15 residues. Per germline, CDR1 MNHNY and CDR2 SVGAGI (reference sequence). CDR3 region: CASIQRSSYNSPLHF. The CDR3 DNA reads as TGTGCCAGCATTCAGAGGAGCTCCTATAATTCACCCCTCCACTTT.

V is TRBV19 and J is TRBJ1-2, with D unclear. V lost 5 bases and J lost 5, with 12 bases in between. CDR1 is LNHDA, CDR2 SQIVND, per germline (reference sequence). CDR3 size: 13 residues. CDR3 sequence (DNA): TGTGCCAGTAGTCCCCGGGTCCTGTATGGCTACACCTTC. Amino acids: CASSPRVLYGYTF.

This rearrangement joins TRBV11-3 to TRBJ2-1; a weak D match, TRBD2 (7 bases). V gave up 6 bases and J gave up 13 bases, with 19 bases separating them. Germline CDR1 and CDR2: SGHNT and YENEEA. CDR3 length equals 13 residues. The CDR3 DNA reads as TGTGCCAGCAGATGGAGGGGGGGGAGCCCCCAGTTCTTC. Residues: CASRWRGGSPQFF. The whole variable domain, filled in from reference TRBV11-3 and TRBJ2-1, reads EAGVVQSPRYKIIEKKQPVAFWCNPISGHNTLYWYLQNLGQGPELLIRYENEEAVDDSQLPKDRFSAERLKGVDSTLKIQPAELGDSAVYLCASRWRGGSPQFFGPGTRLTVL.

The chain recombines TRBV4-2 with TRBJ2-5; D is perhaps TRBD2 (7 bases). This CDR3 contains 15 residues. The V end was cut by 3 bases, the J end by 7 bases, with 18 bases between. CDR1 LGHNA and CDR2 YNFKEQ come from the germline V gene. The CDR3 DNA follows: TGTGCCAGCAGCCAGGGGGACGTGGGAGGGGGGACCCAGTACTTC. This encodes CASSQGDVGGGTQYF.

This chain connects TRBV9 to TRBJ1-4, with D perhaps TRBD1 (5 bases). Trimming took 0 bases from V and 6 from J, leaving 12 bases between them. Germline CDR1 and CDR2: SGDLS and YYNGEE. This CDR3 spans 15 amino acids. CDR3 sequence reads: CASSVDSGLDEKLFF. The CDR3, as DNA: TGTGCCAGCAGCGTAGACTCAGGGTTGGATGAAAAACTGTTTTTT. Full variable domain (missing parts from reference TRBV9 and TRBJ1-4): DSGVTQTPKHLITATGQRVTLRCSPRSGDLSVYWYQQSLDQGLQFLIQYYNGEERAKGNILERFSAQQFPDLHSELNLSSLELGDSALYFCASSVDSGLDEKLFFGSGTQLSVL.

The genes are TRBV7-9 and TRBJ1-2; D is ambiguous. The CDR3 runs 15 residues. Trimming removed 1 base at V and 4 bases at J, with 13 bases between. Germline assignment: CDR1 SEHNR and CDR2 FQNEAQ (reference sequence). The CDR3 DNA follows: TGTGCCAGCAGCTTAGGAGGAACCCGGGGCTATGGCTACACCTTC. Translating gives CASSLGGTRGYGYTF.

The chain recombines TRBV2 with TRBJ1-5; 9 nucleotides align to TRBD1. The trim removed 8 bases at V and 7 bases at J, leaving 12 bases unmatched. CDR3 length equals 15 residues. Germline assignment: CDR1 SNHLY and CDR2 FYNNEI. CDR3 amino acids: CASQARGGQGQPQHF. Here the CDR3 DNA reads TGTGCCAGCCAGGCCAGGGGTGGACAGGGGCAGCCCCAGCATTTT. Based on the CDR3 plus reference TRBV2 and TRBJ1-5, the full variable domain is EPEVTQTPSHQVTQMGQEVILRCVPISNHLYFYWYRQILGQKVEFLVSFYNNEISEKSEIFDDQFSVERPDGSNFTLKIRSTKLEDSAMYFCASQARGGQGQPQHFGDGTRLSIL.

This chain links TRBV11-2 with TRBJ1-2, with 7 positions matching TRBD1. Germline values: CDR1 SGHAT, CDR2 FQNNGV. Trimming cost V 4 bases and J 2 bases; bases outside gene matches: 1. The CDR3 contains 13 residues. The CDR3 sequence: CASSSQGNYGYTF. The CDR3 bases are TGTGCCAGCAGCTCACAGGGGAACTATGGCTACACCTTC. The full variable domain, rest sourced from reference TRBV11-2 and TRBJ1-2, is EAGVAQSPRYKIIEKRQSVAFWCNPISGHATLYWYQQILGQGPKLLIQFQNNGVVDDSQLPKDRFSAERLKGVDSTLKIQPAKLEDSAVYLCASSSQGNYGYTFGSGTRLTVV.

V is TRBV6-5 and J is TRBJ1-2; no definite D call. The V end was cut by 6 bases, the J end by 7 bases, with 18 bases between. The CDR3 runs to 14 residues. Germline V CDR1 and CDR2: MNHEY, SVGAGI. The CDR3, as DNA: TGTGCCAGCAGCCAAGAGGCGGCTTGGAGTGGCTACACCTTC. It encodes CASSQEAAWSGYTF.

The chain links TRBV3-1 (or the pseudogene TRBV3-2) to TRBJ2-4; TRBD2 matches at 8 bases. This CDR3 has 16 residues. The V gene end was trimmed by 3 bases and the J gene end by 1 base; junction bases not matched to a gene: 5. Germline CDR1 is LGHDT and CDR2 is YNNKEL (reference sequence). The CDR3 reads CASSHRGGMAKNIQYF. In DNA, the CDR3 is TGTGCCAGCAGCCACCGGGGGGGGATGGCCAAAAACATTCAGTACTTC.

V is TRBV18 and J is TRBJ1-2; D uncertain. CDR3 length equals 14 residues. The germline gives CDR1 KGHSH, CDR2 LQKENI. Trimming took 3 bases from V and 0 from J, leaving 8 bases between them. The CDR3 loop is CASSPGISNYGYTF. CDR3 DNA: TGTGCCAGCTCACCGGGCATTTCTAACTATGGCTACACCTTC.

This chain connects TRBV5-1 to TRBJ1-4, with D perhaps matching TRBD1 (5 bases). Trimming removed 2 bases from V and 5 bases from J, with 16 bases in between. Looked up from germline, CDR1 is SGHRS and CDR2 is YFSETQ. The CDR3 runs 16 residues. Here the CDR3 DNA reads TGCGCCAGCAGCTTTGGGGCAGGGAATTCAAATGAAAAACTGTTTTTT. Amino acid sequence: CASSFGAGNSNEKLFF. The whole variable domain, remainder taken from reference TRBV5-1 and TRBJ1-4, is KAGVTQTPRYLIKTRGQQVTLSCSPISGHRSVSWYQQTPGQGLQFLFEYFSETQRNKGNFPGRFSGRQFSNSRSEMNVSTLELGDSALYLCASSFGAGNSNEKLFFGSGTQLSVL.

CDR3: CASSLPRRGSEAFF. The DNA of the CDR3 is TGTGCCAGCAGTTTACCCCGAAGGGGTTCTGAAGCTTTCTTT. V and J are TRBV28 and TRBJ1-1, with D perhaps TRBD1 (5 bases). Germline V CDR1 and CDR2: MDHEN, SYDVKM. Between the trimmed V and J ends, which lost 2 bases and 6 bases, there was a span of 13 bases. The length of the CDR3 is 14 residues.

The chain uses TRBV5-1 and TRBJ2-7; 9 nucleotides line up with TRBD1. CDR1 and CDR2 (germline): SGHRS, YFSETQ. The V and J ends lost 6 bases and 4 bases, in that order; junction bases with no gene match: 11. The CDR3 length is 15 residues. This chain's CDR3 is CASTSLQGASYEQYF. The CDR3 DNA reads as TGCGCCAGCACTTCGCTACAGGGGGCGTCTTACGAGCAGTACTTC. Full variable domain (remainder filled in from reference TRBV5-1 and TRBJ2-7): KAGVTQTPRYLIKTRGQQVTLSCSPISGHRSVSWYQQTPGQGLQFLFEYFSETQRNKGNFPGRFSGRQFSNSRSEMNVSTLELGDSALYLCASTSLQGASYEQYFGPGTRLTVT.

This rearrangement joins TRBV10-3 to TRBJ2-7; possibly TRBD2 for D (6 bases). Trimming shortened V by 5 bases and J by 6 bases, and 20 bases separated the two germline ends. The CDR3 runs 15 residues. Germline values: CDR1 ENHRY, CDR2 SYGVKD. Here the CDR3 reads CAISSEWRAGREQYF. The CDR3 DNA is TGTGCCATCAGTTCCGAGTGGAGGGCGGGGCGCGAGCAGTACTTC.

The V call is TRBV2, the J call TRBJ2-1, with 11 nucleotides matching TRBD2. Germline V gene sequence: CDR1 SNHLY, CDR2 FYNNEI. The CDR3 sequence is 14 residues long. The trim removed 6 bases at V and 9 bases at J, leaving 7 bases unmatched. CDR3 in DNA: TGTGCCAGCAGCCCTAGCGGGGGGTGGAGTGAGCAGTTCTTC. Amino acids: CASSPSGGWSEQFF.

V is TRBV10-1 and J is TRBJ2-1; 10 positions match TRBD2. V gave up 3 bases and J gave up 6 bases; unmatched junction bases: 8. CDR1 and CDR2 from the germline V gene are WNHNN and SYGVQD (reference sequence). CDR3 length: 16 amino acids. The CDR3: CASSDGTSGAFNEQFF. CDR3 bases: TGCGCCAGCAGTGATGGCACTAGCGGGGCCTTCAATGAGCAGTTCTTC.

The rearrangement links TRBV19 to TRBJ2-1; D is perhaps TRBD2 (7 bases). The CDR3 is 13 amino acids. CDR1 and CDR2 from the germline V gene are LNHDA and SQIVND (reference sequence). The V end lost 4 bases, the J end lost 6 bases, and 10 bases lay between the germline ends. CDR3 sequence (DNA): TGTGCCAGTAGTACGGGGGGCCTCAATGAGCAGTTCTTC. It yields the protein CASSTGGLNEQFF.

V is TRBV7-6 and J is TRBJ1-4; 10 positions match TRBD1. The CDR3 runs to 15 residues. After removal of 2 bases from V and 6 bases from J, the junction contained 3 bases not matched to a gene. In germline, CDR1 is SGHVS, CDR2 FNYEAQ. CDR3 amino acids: CASSLSGTGDEKLFF. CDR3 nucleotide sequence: TGTGCCAGCAGCTTATCCGGGACAGGGGATGAAAAACTGTTTTTT.